Following are 11 T cell receptor beta chains from one sample sequenced in a study of T-cell reconstitution after alpha-beta-depleted transplantation in children. Library preparation (for TCRbeta) was performed with unique molecular identifiers. Each CDR3 protein is one row after TCRdb ran MiXCR on the PCR reads. There are hundreds of thousands of distinct CDR3 sequences in the sample; 16% occur only once, and approximately 1% lies in the top ten. This specimen was PBMCs from the stem cell graft donor, taken from the stem cell graft. The receptors come from a human donor who donated a stem cell graft to a child with acute myeloid leukemia.

This clonotype was found many times. The chain uses TRBV24-1 and TRBJ2-1; 7 nucleotides align to TRBD2. CDR3 size: 17 residues. CDR1 and CDR2 from the germline V gene are KGHDR and SFDVKD. V gave up 5 bases and J gave up 0 bases; unmatched junction bases: 9. The CDR3 loop is CATSARSGVSSYNEQFF. CDR3 DNA: TGTGCCACCAGTGCCCGCAGCGGGGTAAGCTCCTACAATGAGCAGTTCTTC.

This clonotype came up many times. This chain links TRBV5-6 with TRBJ1-5, with a possible D match to TRBD1 (6 bases). The length of the CDR3 is 15 residues. Germline CDR1 SGHDT, CDR2 YYEEEE. V gave up 1 base and J gave up 1 base, with 9 bases separating them. The DNA of the CDR3 is TGTGCCAGCAGCTTGACAGGGCTGAGCAATCAGCCCCAGCATTTT. Its protein is CASSLTGLSNQPQHF.

A note on this clonotype: A clone one base away is much larger, so this may be a read error. The CDR3 nucleotides are TGTGCCAGCAGCCCAGGGGTCGGAAACACCATATATTTT. It specifies CASSPGVGNTIYF. The chain couples TRBV9 to TRBJ1-3, with a tentative D call TRBD1 (6 bases). Trimming pared 4 bases from V and 4 bases from J, leaving 9 bases between. This CDR3 is built from 13 residues. From germline, CDR1 is SGDLS and CDR2 YYNGEE.

This clonotype was recorded many times. The J gene is TRBJ2-7, the V gene TRBV9; D is unresolved. Trimming removed 5 bases at V and 0 bases at J, with 18 bases between. CDR1 is SGDLS, CDR2 YYNGEE, per germline. The CDR3 spans 16 residues. The CDR3 DNA reads TGTGCCAGCAGTGAGAAATTTCGGGCCTCCTCCTACGAGCAGTACTTC. This codes for CASSEKFRASSYEQYF.

This clonotype has only a few counts. V gene TRBV12-3 or TRBV12-4 combines with J gene TRBJ1-5; TRBD1 might be the D (5 bases). The CDR3 spans 17 residues. V gave up 7 bases and J gave up 0 bases, with 19 bases separating them. The CDR3 nucleotides are TGTGCCAGCACCTCGGCGGGGGACGCGTATAGCAATCAGCCCCAGCATTTT. It is translated as CASTSAGDAYSNQPQHF.

In its sample, this clonotype was seen many times. The chain carries TRBV7-6 and TRBJ2-7; D gene uncertain. Trimming pared 3 bases from V and 6 bases from J, leaving 24 bases between. Germline V gene sequence: CDR1 SGHVS, CDR2 FNYEAQ. This CDR3 region has 17 residues. CDR3 in amino acids: CASSFTAGQTSLFEQYF. The CDR3 nucleotides are TGTGCCAGCAGCTTTACGGCCGGGCAGACCTCTCTTTTCGAGCAGTACTTC.

This clonotype has a count of ten or more. V usage is TRBV27 and J usage is TRBJ2-3; D uncertain. CDR3 length: 14 amino acids. The germline V gene encodes CDR1 MNHEY and CDR2 SMNVEV (reference sequence). V was pared by 6 bases and J by 0 bases, with 10 bases between. The CDR3 nucleotides read TGTGCCAGCAGCCCCGGCTCTAGCACAGATACGCAGTATTTT. The encoded protein is CASSPGSSTDTQYF.

This chain uses TRBV21-1 with TRBJ2-5; the listed D gene, TRBD1, was not tested against the DNA. TRBV21-1 constitutes a pseudogene. CDR3 length: 15 amino acids. The CDR3 nucleotides read TGTGCCAGCAGCAAAGTTGAGGGGACGACTCCGGACCAGTACTTC. As protein: CASSKVEGTTPDQYF.

The gene calls are TRBV7-9 and TRBJ2-2, with D possibly being TRBD1 or TRBD2 (5 bases each). The CDR3 loop spans 17 amino acids. V lost 1 base and J lost 1, with 13 bases in between. Germline V gene data show CDR1 as SEHNR and CDR2 as FQNEAQ (reference sequence). CDR3 in amino acids: CASSLGDGDLNTGELFF. The CDR3 coding sequence is TGTGCCAGCAGCTTAGGGGACGGCGATTTGAACACCGGGGAGCTGTTTTTT.

This clonotype has a handful of counts. The chain combines TRBV10-3 with TRBJ2-7; 7 bases are a match to TRBD2. CDR3 length equals 15 residues. Germline V gives CDR1 ENHRY, CDR2 SYGVKD. V dropped 8 bases and J dropped 0; count of bases not matched to a gene: 10. The CDR3: CAILAGLDSSYEQYF. The CDR3 bases are TGTGCCATCCTCGCCGGACTAGACAGCTCCTACGAGCAGTACTTC.

At least ten counts were recorded for this clonotype. CDR3 coding DNA: TGTGCCAGCAGTTTAACGGCAGTTAACACTGAAGCTTTCTTT. It specifies CASSLTAVNTEAFF. The chain combines TRBV12-3 or TRBV12-4 with TRBJ1-1; D gene ambiguous. The CDR3 runs to 14 residues. Trimming took off 2 bases at V and 2 bases at J, with 9 bases between the two ends.